This is a list of T cell receptor beta chains from one sample in a study of cytomegalovirus exposure and HLA in healthy donors. Clones were sequenced by immunoSEQ multiplex PCR, and TCRdb holds only the in-frame ones, with some missing. The table includes around 93,000 clones, over 55% detected once. Specimen: PBMCs. The receptors were sampled from a boy aged 5-17 years in good health and CMV-seropositive. Both conserved end residues are part of each CDR3.

CDR3 protein: CASSFWDRGAYSNQPQHF
V gene: TRBV5-6

CDR3 protein: CASSQLAGGYEQYF
V gene: TRBV14

CDR3 protein: CASSPDRFSNEKLFF
V gene: TRBV7-9

CDR3 protein: CASSQDPLAEQFF
V gene: TRBV4-1

CDR3 protein: CASSLTGDYGYTF
V gene: TRBV7-9

CDR3 protein: CASSLEGRGGTDTQYF
V gene: TRBV5-1

CDR3 protein: CASSLVAGPYEQYF
V gene: TRBV28

CDR3 protein: CASSIEGRGSPLHF
V gene: TRBV19

CDR3 protein: CASSPLDGVNEQFF
V gene: TRBV19

CDR3 protein: CASSWDSRQPQHF
V gene: TRBV19

CDR3 protein: CASSYATGPREAPLHF
V gene: TRBV6-5

CDR3 protein: CASSPSTGHTEAFF
V gene: TRBV28

CDR3 protein: CASSLGARDRNTEAFF
V gene: TRBV5-1

CDR3 protein: CASSTNREPNSPLHF
V gene: TRBV9

CDR3 protein: CASSLLGTGGMYEQYF
V gene: TRBV5-1

CDR3 protein: CASSLEAGNQPQHF
V gene: TRBV5-1

CDR3 protein: CASTRLPGQGTNEQYF
V gene: TRBV19

CDR3 protein: CASSLDRNYGYTF
V gene: TRBV5-1

CDR3 protein: CASSSNRASKNIQYF
V gene: TRBV2

CDR3 protein: CAWTFWGVEETQYF
V gene: TRBV30

CDR3 protein: CASIEDLRTSSYEQYF
V gene: TRBV2

CDR3 protein: CASSLAGASVTEAFF
V gene: TRBV5-1

CDR3 protein: CASALGGHGSYEQYF
V gene: TRBV5-1

CDR3 protein: CASRGTSIDNEQFF
V gene: TRBV2

CDR3 protein: CSVVGQSNTEAFF
V gene: TRBV29-1

CDR3 protein: CASSLMGQGGEKLFF
V gene: TRBV14

CDR3 protein: CAISETGKGPDTQYF
V gene: TRBV10-3

CDR3 protein: CASSSYRGRRNTEAFF
V gene: TRBV6-5

CDR3 protein: CASISAFGTGGMNTEAFF
V gene: TRBV19

CDR3 protein: CASGLVGRQGLYEQYF
V gene: TRBV12-5

CDR3 protein: CASSVVRREGRETQYF
V gene: TRBV9

CDR3 protein: CASSLERTGSDTQYF
V gene: TRBV13

CDR3 protein: CASSVDRGAEGYTF
V gene: TRBV5-1

CDR3 protein: CASSLPRSTEAFF
V gene: TRBV9

CDR3 protein: CASSFSTQGAQNYGYTF
V gene: TRBV7-2

CDR3 protein: CASSLAVGSYEQYF
V gene: TRBV7-2

CDR3 protein: CASSISQGANVLTF
V gene: TRBV27

CDR3 protein: CASSYPTGKSTGELFF
V gene: TRBV23-1

CDR3 protein: CASSVVAGGTYNEQFF
V gene: TRBV9

CDR3 protein: CASSQDLRRYNTEAFF
V gene: TRBV14

CDR3 protein: CASSRDRGLVNQPQHF
V gene: TRBV18

CDR3 protein: CASSPRNGAEAFF
V gene: TRBV19

CDR3 protein: CSVEVAGADQFF
V gene: TRBV29-1

CDR3 protein: CSVTLAAYNEQFF
V gene: TRBV29-1

CDR3 protein: CAISEELFTSGNTIYF
V gene: TRBV10-3

CDR3 protein: CASSLAVSGSGGAPDTQYF
V gene: TRBV5-1

CDR3 protein: CASTQGRTIYEQYF
V gene: TRBV5-8

CDR3 protein: CASSQDTLRDRVTDTQYF
V gene: TRBV4-3

CDR3 protein: CASAFVGAVEQYF
V gene: TRBV5-1

CDR3 protein: CASSSNHGGSYNEQFF
V gene: TRBV7-8

CDR3 protein: CASSLPRVSARNEQFF
V gene: TRBV7-8

CDR3 protein: CASSPQRGTTYNEQFF
V gene: TRBV9

CDR3 protein: CASSPGLAGDYNEQFF
V gene: TRBV5-1

CDR3 protein: CASSYFRQGGAGELFF
V gene: TRBV6-5

CDR3 protein: CASSQGTGWDEKLFF
V gene: TRBV4-2

CDR3 protein: CASSYFGRVTGELFF
V gene: TRBV19